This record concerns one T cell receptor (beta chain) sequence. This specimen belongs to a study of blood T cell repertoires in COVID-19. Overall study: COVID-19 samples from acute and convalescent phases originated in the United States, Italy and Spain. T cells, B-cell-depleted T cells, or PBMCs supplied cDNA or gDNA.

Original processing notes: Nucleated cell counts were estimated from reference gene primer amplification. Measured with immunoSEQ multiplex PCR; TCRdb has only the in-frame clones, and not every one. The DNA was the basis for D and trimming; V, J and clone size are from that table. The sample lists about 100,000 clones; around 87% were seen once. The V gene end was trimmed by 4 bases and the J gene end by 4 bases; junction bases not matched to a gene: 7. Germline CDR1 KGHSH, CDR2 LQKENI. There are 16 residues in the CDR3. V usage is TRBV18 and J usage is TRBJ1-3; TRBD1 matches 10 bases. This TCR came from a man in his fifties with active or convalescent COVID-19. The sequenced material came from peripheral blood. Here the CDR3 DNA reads TGTGCCAGCTCACAGACAGGGGGCGCGGCGGGAAACACCATATATTTT. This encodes CASSQTGGAAGNTIYF.